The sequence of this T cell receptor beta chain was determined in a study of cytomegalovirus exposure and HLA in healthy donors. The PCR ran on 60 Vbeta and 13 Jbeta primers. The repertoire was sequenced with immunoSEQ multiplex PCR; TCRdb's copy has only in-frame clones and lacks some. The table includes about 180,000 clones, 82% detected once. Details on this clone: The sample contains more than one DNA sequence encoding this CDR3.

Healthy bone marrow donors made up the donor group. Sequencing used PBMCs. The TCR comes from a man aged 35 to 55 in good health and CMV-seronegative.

The CDR3 nucleotides read TGCGCCAGCAGCTTGGAGGGAGGGAGCAATCAGCCCCAGCATTTT. Protein: CASSLEGGSNQPQHF. The genes are TRBV5-1 and TRBJ1-5, with unresolved D. CDR3 size: 15 residues. V dropped 0 bases and J dropped 1 base, with 8 bases sitting between them. Germline V lookup: CDR1 SGHRS, CDR2 YFSETQ.